The rows below give T cell receptor beta chains drawn from one sample of a study of blood T cell repertoires in COVID-19. Only in-frame clones appear in the TCRdb table, and some are missing; sequencing was by immunoSEQ multiplex PCR. The sample has about 250,000 clones, about 80% seen once. Source material: peripheral blood. Every receptor here comes from an elderly man with acute or convalescent COVID-19. The CDR3 runs from the conserved cysteine through the conserved F or W. The order of the fields is CDR3 protein, CDR3 DNA, D gene, V gene, J gene, clone size. The D gene is left open where the match is weak. Some rows have no size entry. The others give once, few or many, or a class for an expanded clone.

CDR3aa: CASSFGTSEGETQYF; CDR3nt: TGTGCCAGCAGCTTCGGGACTAGCGAGGGGGAGACCCAGTACTTC; d_gene: TRBD2; v_gene: TRBV7-9; j_gene: TRBJ2-5; abundance: -
CDR3aa: CASRLTQGNTGELFF; CDR3nt: TGCGCCAGCAGACTTACACAGGGGAACACCGGGGAGCTGTTTTTT; d_gene: -; v_gene: TRBV4-1; j_gene: TRBJ2-2; abundance: -
CDR3aa: CASWRNGRPYNEQFF; CDR3nt: TGTGCCAGCTGGCGGAACGGGAGGCCCTACAATGAGCAGTTCTTC; d_gene: TRBD2; v_gene: TRBV5-4; j_gene: TRBJ2-1; abundance: -
CDR3aa: CASSQGGLDRFYGYTF; CDR3nt: TGTGCCAGCAGCCAAGGAGGGTTGGACAGGTTCTATGGCTACACCTTC; d_gene: TRBD1; v_gene: TRBV3-1/TRBV3-2; j_gene: TRBJ1-2; abundance: few
CDR3aa: CASSLGGTGHYEQYF; CDR3nt: TGCGCCAGCAGCTTGGGAGGGACAGGGCACTACGAGCAGTACTTC; d_gene: TRBD1; v_gene: TRBV5-1; j_gene: TRBJ2-7; abundance: -
CDR3aa: CASSRGQSSPLHF; CDR3nt: TGTGCCAGCAGCCGTGGACAATCTTCACCCCTCCACTTT; d_gene: -; v_gene: TRBV12-3/TRBV12-4; j_gene: TRBJ1-6; abundance: -
CDR3aa: CASSQPEQGPYGYTF; CDR3nt: TGTGCCAGCTCCCAGCCGGAACAGGGTCCCTATGGCTACACCTTC; d_gene: -; v_gene: TRBV18; j_gene: TRBJ1-2; abundance: -
CDR3aa: CASSRRGSYEQYF; CDR3nt: TGTGCCAGCAGCCGACGGGGGTCCTACGAGCAGTACTTC; d_gene: -; v_gene: TRBV11-1; j_gene: TRBJ2-7; abundance: once
CDR3aa: CASRFGTSSYEQYF; CDR3nt: TGCGCCAGCAGATTCGGGACTAGCTCCTACGAGCAGTACTTC; d_gene: TRBD2; v_gene: TRBV5-1; j_gene: TRBJ2-7; abundance: -
CDR3aa: CASSWDRAGANVLTF; CDR3nt: TGTGCCAGCAGTTGGGACAGGGCTGGGGCCAACGTCCTGACTTTC; d_gene: TRBD1; v_gene: TRBV6-5; j_gene: TRBJ2-6; abundance: -
CDR3aa: CASSQWVAATSGEQYF; CDR3nt: TGTGCCAGCAGCCAGTGGGTAGCGGCGACCTCGGGGGAGCAGTACTTC; d_gene: -; v_gene: TRBV3-1/TRBV3-2; j_gene: TRBJ2-7; abundance: -
CDR3aa: CASSESRAGADTQYF; CDR3nt: TGCGCCAGCAGTGAGTCCAGGGCGGGAGCAGATACGCAGTATTTT; d_gene: TRBD2; v_gene: TRBV10-1; j_gene: TRBJ2-3; abundance: -
CDR3aa: CASSPQGQGYTF; CDR3nt: TGTGCCAGCTCACCCCAGGGTCAAGGCTACACCTTC; d_gene: -; v_gene: TRBV18; j_gene: TRBJ1-2; abundance: -
CDR3aa: CATSDRAGGVYNEQFF; CDR3nt: TGTGCCACCAGTGATAGGGCGGGAGGTGTATACAATGAGCAGTTCTTC; d_gene: TRBD2; v_gene: TRBV24-1; j_gene: TRBJ2-1; abundance: -
CDR3aa: CASSIAGQGAYEQYF; CDR3nt: TGTGCCAGTAGTATAGCAGGACAGGGGGCCTACGAGCAGTACTTC; d_gene: TRBD1; v_gene: TRBV19; j_gene: TRBJ2-7; abundance: once
CDR3aa: CASTRQGLNEQFF; CDR3nt: TGTGCCAGCACCCGACAGGGCCTCAATGAGCAGTTCTTC; d_gene: TRBD1; v_gene: TRBV2; j_gene: TRBJ2-1; abundance: many
CDR3aa: CASSTRGLGEKLFF; CDR3nt: TGTGCCAGCAGTACCCGAGGACTCGGCGAAAAACTGTTTTTT; d_gene: -; v_gene: TRBV6-5; j_gene: TRBJ1-4; abundance: few
CDR3aa: CASADRDRDNEKLFF; CDR3nt: TGCGCCAGCGCCGACCGGGACAGGGATAATGAAAAACTGTTTTTT; d_gene: TRBD1; v_gene: TRBV10-2; j_gene: TRBJ1-4; abundance: -
CDR3aa: CASSRLGGAGETQYF; CDR3nt: TGTGCCAGCAGCCGCCTAGGTGGGGCGGGGGAGACCCAGTACTTC; d_gene: -; v_gene: TRBV6-5; j_gene: TRBJ2-5; abundance: -
CDR3aa: CASSLGGAEQPQHF; CDR3nt: TGTGCCAGCAGTTTGGGAGGGGCGGAACAGCCCCAGCATTTT; d_gene: -; v_gene: TRBV28; j_gene: TRBJ1-5; abundance: -
CDR3aa: CASSRRDTTNEKLFF; CDR3nt: TGTGCCAGCAGCCGACGGGACACCACTAATGAAAAACTGTTTTTT; d_gene: -; v_gene: TRBV7-9; j_gene: TRBJ1-4; abundance: -
CDR3aa: CASSTTGSPKQPQHF; CDR3nt: TGTGCCAGCAGTACTACAGGGAGTCCTAAGCAGCCCCAGCATTTT; d_gene: -; v_gene: TRBV2; j_gene: TRBJ1-5; abundance: -
CDR3aa: CATSDSLTGSYEQYF; CDR3nt: TGTGCCACCAGTGATTCCTTGACAGGATCCTACGAGCAGTACTTC; d_gene: -; v_gene: TRBV24-1; j_gene: TRBJ2-7; abundance: -
CDR3aa: CSVERRSNYGYTF; CDR3nt: TGCAGCGTTGAGAGGCGTTCTAACTATGGCTACACCTTC; d_gene: -; v_gene: TRBV29-1; j_gene: TRBJ1-2; abundance: -
CDR3aa: CASSPSRETQYF; CDR3nt: TGTGCCAGCTCACCATCCCGGGAGACCCAGTACTTC; d_gene: -; v_gene: TRBV18; j_gene: TRBJ2-5; abundance: -
CDR3aa: CATSDPRGRYGYTF; CDR3nt: TGTGCCACCAGTGACCCTAGGGGCCGGTATGGCTACACCTTC; d_gene: -; v_gene: TRBV24-1; j_gene: TRBJ1-2; abundance: -
CDR3aa: CASSPGRTGVGTDTQYF; CDR3nt: TGTGCCAGCAGTCCGGGTCGGACAGGGGTAGGCACAGATACGCAGTATTTT; d_gene: TRBD1; v_gene: TRBV27; j_gene: TRBJ2-3; abundance: -
CDR3aa: CASRDRTYEQYF; CDR3nt: TGTGCCAGCAGGGACAGGACCTACGAGCAGTACTTC; d_gene: TRBD1; v_gene: TRBV27; j_gene: TRBJ2-7; abundance: -
CDR3aa: CASRGQGRGAFF; CDR3nt: TGTGCCAGCAGGGGACAGGGGCGGGGAGCTTTCTTT; d_gene: TRBD1; v_gene: TRBV3-1/TRBV3-2; j_gene: TRBJ1-1; abundance: once
CDR3aa: CASSQTGAGGAPLHF; CDR3nt: TGTGCCAGCAGCCAAACAGGGGCCGGAGGTGCACCCCTCCACTTT; d_gene: TRBD1; v_gene: TRBV3-1/TRBV3-2; j_gene: TRBJ1-6; abundance: -
CDR3aa: CASSLGTQKEKLFF; CDR3nt: TGCGCCAGCAGCTTGGGGACACAGAAAGAAAAACTGTTTTTT; d_gene: -; v_gene: TRBV5-1; j_gene: TRBJ1-4; abundance: -
CDR3aa: CASSSHGEAKNIQYF; CDR3nt: TGTGCCAGCAGCTCCCACGGAGAGGCCAAAAACATTCAGTACTTC; d_gene: -; v_gene: TRBV11-2; j_gene: TRBJ2-4; abundance: -
CDR3aa: CASSLPRTGAGDTEAFF; CDR3nt: TGTGCCAGCAGCTTACCCAGGACAGGGGCGGGGGACACTGAAGCTTTCTTT; d_gene: TRBD1; v_gene: TRBV5-8; j_gene: TRBJ1-1; abundance: -
CDR3aa: CASGTTGELFF; CDR3nt: TGTGCCAGCGGGACAACCGGGGAGCTGTTTTTT; d_gene: -; v_gene: TRBV2; j_gene: TRBJ2-2; abundance: once
CDR3aa: CASSQPLAGAATNEKLFF; CDR3nt: TGTGCCAGCAGCCAGCCCTTGGCAGGGGCGGCAACTAATGAAAAACTGTTTTTT; d_gene: -; v_gene: TRBV6-2/TRBV6-3; j_gene: TRBJ1-4; abundance: -
CDR3aa: CASSFPGQGRYEQYF; CDR3nt: TGTGCCAGCAGTTTCCCGGGACAGGGGCGCTACGAGCAGTACTTC; d_gene: TRBD1; v_gene: TRBV6-5; j_gene: TRBJ2-7; abundance: -
CDR3aa: CASSTGGRETQYF; CDR3nt: TGTGCCAGCAGTACAGGGGGCCGGGAGACCCAGTACTTC; d_gene: TRBD1; v_gene: TRBV27; j_gene: TRBJ2-5; abundance: few
CDR3aa: CASSRRGRGTDTQYF; CDR3nt: TGTGCCAGCAGCCGGCGGGGGAGAGGCACAGATACGCAGTATTTT; d_gene: TRBD2; v_gene: TRBV5-6; j_gene: TRBJ2-3; abundance: -
CDR3aa: CASSPLRVAYEQYF; CDR3nt: TGTGCCAGCAGCCCGCTCCGGGTGGCCTACGAGCAGTACTTC; d_gene: -; v_gene: TRBV7-8; j_gene: TRBJ2-7; abundance: -
CDR3aa: CASSLKKREVRYEQYF; CDR3nt: TGTGCCAGCAGCTTGAAAAAGCGGGAGGTTCGCTACGAGCAGTACTTC; d_gene: TRBD2; v_gene: TRBV5-4; j_gene: TRBJ2-7; abundance: -
CDR3aa: CASSVVRTSDSNTGELFF; CDR3nt: TGTGCCAGCAGCGTAGTTCGGACTAGCGACTCGAACACCGGGGAGCTGTTTTTT; d_gene: TRBD2; v_gene: TRBV9; j_gene: TRBJ2-2; abundance: -
CDR3aa: CASIRGTNTEAFF; CDR3nt: TGTGCCAGCATAAGGGGGACGAACACTGAAGCTTTCTTT; d_gene: -; v_gene: TRBV28; j_gene: TRBJ1-1; abundance: few
CDR3aa: CASSKGLAGSEQYF; CDR3nt: TGTGCCAGCAGTAAGGGACTAGCGGGAAGTGAGCAGTACTTC; d_gene: TRBD2; v_gene: TRBV7-3; j_gene: TRBJ2-7; abundance: -
CDR3aa: CATRVDSYEQYF; CDR3nt: TGTGCCACACGGGTAGACTCCTACGAGCAGTACTTC; d_gene: -; v_gene: TRBV6-5; j_gene: TRBJ2-7; abundance: -
CDR3aa: CATSDHRVPYEQYF; CDR3nt: TGTGCCACCAGTGATCACAGGGTGCCCTACGAGCAGTACTTC; d_gene: -; v_gene: TRBV24-1; j_gene: TRBJ2-7; abundance: -
CDR3aa: CASTPDRENNQPQHF; CDR3nt: TGTGCCAGTACCCCGGACAGGGAGAATAATCAGCCCCAGCATTTT; d_gene: TRBD1; v_gene: TRBV19; j_gene: TRBJ1-5; abundance: -
CDR3aa: CAISNLGVLNSPLHF; CDR3nt: TGTGCCATCAGCAACTTAGGGGTCCTTAATTCACCCCTCCACTTT; d_gene: -; v_gene: TRBV10-3; j_gene: TRBJ1-6; abundance: -
CDR3aa: CATSDFSGPYGYTF; CDR3nt: TGTGCCACCAGTGATTTCTCAGGGCCCTATGGCTACACCTTC; d_gene: -; v_gene: TRBV24-1; j_gene: TRBJ1-2; abundance: -
CDR3aa: CASSLKAGGSEAFF; CDR3nt: TGTGCCAGCAGCCTAAAGGCGGGGGGCTCTGAAGCTTTCTTT; d_gene: -; v_gene: TRBV6-5; j_gene: TRBJ1-1; abundance: -
CDR3aa: CSAVRTEQYF; CDR3nt: TGCAGTGCTGTGCGCACCGAGCAGTACTTC; d_gene: -; v_gene: TRBV20-1; j_gene: TRBJ2-7; abundance: -
CDR3aa: CASSLASATDTQYF; CDR3nt: TGTGCCAGCAGCTTAGCTAGCGCCACAGATACGCAGTATTTT; d_gene: -; v_gene: TRBV7-2; j_gene: TRBJ2-3; abundance: -
CDR3aa: CASSMQGANGYTF; CDR3nt: TGTGCCAGCAGCATGCAGGGGGCGAATGGCTACACCTTC; d_gene: TRBD1; v_gene: TRBV5-6; j_gene: TRBJ1-2; abundance: -
CDR3aa: CASSADGNQPQHF; CDR3nt: TGTGCCAGCAGCGCCGACGGGAATCAGCCCCAGCATTTT; d_gene: -; v_gene: TRBV9; j_gene: TRBJ1-5; abundance: -
CDR3aa: CASTSLAAYEQYF; CDR3nt: TGTGCCAGCACCTCACTAGCGGCCTACGAGCAGTACTTC; d_gene: TRBD2; v_gene: TRBV12-3/TRBV12-4; j_gene: TRBJ2-7; abundance: -
CDR3aa: CASSTDSANQPQHF; CDR3nt: TGTGCCAGTAGTACGGACAGCGCTAATCAGCCCCAGCATTTT; d_gene: -; v_gene: TRBV19; j_gene: TRBJ1-5; abundance: few
CDR3aa: CASSFSGQDIEQYF; CDR3nt: TGTGCCAGCAGCTTTTCGGGACAGGACATCGAGCAGTACTTC; d_gene: TRBD1; v_gene: TRBV5-4; j_gene: TRBJ2-7; abundance: -
CDR3aa: CASSPLGQANSNQPQHF; CDR3nt: TGTGCCAGCAGTCCTCTGGGACAGGCGAATAGCAATCAGCCCCAGCATTTT; d_gene: TRBD1; v_gene: TRBV6-6; j_gene: TRBJ1-5; abundance: -
CDR3aa: CASSRVTTDTQYF; CDR3nt: TGTGCCAGCAGCCGCGTCACCACAGATACGCAGTATTTT; d_gene: -; v_gene: TRBV7-2; j_gene: TRBJ2-3; abundance: -
CDR3aa: CSASSPDRGDGYTF; CDR3nt: TGCAGTGCTAGTAGCCCGGACAGGGGGGATGGCTACACCTTC; d_gene: TRBD1; v_gene: TRBV20-1; j_gene: TRBJ1-2; abundance: -